This T cell receptor beta chain is from a study of blood T cell repertoires in COVID-19. Study background: Material from acute and convalescent COVID-19 was sourced from the United States, Italy and Spain.

This clone has just one count. Here immunoSEQ multiplex PCR was the method, and the copy in TCRdb shows in-frame clones only, minus some. The sample holds about 100,000 clones, around 90% seen once. Material: peripheral blood. This receptor was obtained from a human donor in a cohort sampled during active COVID-19.

CDR3 nucleotide sequence: TGTGCCAGCAGTTTCGTTGCGGGCACAGATACGCAGTATTTT. It encodes CASSFVAGTDTQYF. J is TRBJ2-3 and V is TRBV6-1, with D unclear. Germline loops: CDR1 MNHNS, CDR2 SASEGT. V lost 5 bases, J lost 1 base, and 10 bases lay in between. CDR3 size: 14 residues.